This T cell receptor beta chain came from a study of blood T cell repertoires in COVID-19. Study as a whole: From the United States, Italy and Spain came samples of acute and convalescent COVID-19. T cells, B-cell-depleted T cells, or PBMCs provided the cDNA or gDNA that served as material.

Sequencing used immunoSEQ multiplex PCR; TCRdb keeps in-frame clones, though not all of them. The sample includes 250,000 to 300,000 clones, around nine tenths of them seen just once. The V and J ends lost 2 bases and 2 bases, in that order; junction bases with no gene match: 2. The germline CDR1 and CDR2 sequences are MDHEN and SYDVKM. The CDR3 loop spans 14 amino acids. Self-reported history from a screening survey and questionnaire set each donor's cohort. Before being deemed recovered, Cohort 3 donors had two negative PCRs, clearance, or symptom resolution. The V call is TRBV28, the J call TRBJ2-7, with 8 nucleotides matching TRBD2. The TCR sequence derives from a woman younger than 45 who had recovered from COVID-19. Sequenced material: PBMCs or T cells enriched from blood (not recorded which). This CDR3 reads CASSLAGGTYEQYF. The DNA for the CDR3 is TGTGCCAGCAGTTTAGCGGGAGGTACCTACGAGCAGTACTTC.